This passage covers 14 T cell receptor beta chains from one sample sequenced in a study of CD8 T cells in ankylosing spondylitis. TCRdb re-derived calls from the 5' RACE reads in MiXCR, one entry per CDR3 protein. The table lists about 240,000 distinct CDR3 sequences, approximately 9% of them singletons. The sequenced material came from blood, either unsorted or a sorted T cell fraction (not recorded which). These TCRs come from a male donor with ankylosing spondylitis or in good health (not recorded which).

This clonotype was counted many times. V usage is TRBV5-1 and J usage is TRBJ2-2, with TRBD2 matching 7 bases. The CDR3 is made up of 16 amino acids. Germline CDR1 reads SGHRS; CDR2 reads YFSETQ. The V segment lost 1 base and the J segment 1 base; nucleotides outside the gene matches: 4. CDR3 sequence reads: CASSLQPGGNTGELFF. In nucleotides, the CDR3 is TGCGCCAGCAGCTTGCAGCCGGGGGGGAACACCGGGGAGCTGTTTTTT. Supplemented by reference TRBV5-1 and TRBJ2-2, the full variable domain reads KAGVTQTPRYLIKTRGQQVTLSCSPISGHRSVSWYQQTPGQGLQFLFEYFSETQRNKGNFPGRFSGRQFSNSRSEMNVSTLELGDSALYLCASSLQPGGNTGELFFGEGSRLTVL.

This clonotype was seen many times. The V call is TRBV10-3, the J call TRBJ1-6; no firm D call. V dropped 2 bases and J dropped 8 bases, with 13 bases sitting between them. The CDR3 extends over 15 amino acids. Germline CDR1 reads ENHRY; CDR2 reads SYGVKD. The CDR3 sequence is CAISEGPGADSPLHF. The CDR3 region has the DNA TGTGCCATCAGTGAGGGACCGGGTGCAGATTCACCCCTCCACTTT.

This clonotype has ten or more counts. This chain connects TRBV5-4 to TRBJ2-2; D is undetermined. Germline CDR1 reads SGHNT; CDR2 reads YYREEE (reference sequence). Between the trimmed V and J ends, which lost 9 bases and 1 base, there was a span of 19 bases. This CDR3 spans 16 amino acids. The CDR3 sequence is CAIPHGGPLNTGELFF. CDR3 DNA sequence: TGTGCCATCCCGCACGGTGGACCACTGAACACCGGGGAGCTGTTTTTT.

This clonotype was counted between two and nine times. The rearrangement uses TRBV7-9 and TRBJ1-2; no reliable D call. Trimming took 0 bases from V and 3 from J, leaving 8 bases between them. The CDR3 is 14 amino acids. Germline V CDR1 and CDR2: SEHNR, FQNEAQ (reference sequence). The CDR3 is CASSLAGRDYGYTF. The CDR3 DNA reads as TGTGCCAGCAGCTTAGCAGGGCGGGACTATGGCTACACCTTC. Variable domain in full (rest from reference TRBV7-9 and TRBJ1-2): DTGVSQNPRHKITKRGQNVTFRCDPISEHNRLYWYRQTLGQGPEFLTYFQNEAQLEKSRLLSDRFSAERPKGSFSTLEIQRTEQGDSAMYLCASSLAGRDYGYTFGSGTRLTVV.

The chain combines TRBV14 with TRBJ1-6; D is uncertain. This CDR3 comprises 12 residues. Trimming took off 4 bases at V and 10 bases at J, with 8 bases between the two ends. CDR1 and CDR2 from the germline V gene are SGHDN and FVKESK. The chain's CDR3 is CASSLYQSPLHF. Written as DNA, the CDR3 is TGTGCCAGCAGCCTTTATCAATCACCCCTCCACTTT.

This clonotype has ten or more counts. The chain uses TRBV7-9 and TRBJ2-7, with no clear D. The CDR3 totals 12 residues. Germline V gives CDR1 SEHNR, CDR2 FQNEAQ (reference sequence). The ends were cut back, 1 base at V and 8 bases at J, with 9 bases in the middle. The CDR3 region is CASSLGPSQQYF. The CDR3 DNA reads TGTGCCAGCAGCTTAGGTCCGAGCCAGCAGTACTTC.

The sample holds many counts of this clonotype. The V and J genes are TRBV12-3 or TRBV12-4 and TRBJ2-7; D is uncertain. Trimming cost V 3 bases and J 1 base, with 10 bases left between them. The CDR3 has 14 residues. DNA of the CDR3: TGTGCCAGCAGTTTCTCGCGGAGTTCCTACGAGCAGTACTTC. Translated, it gives CASSFSRSSYEQYF.

This clonotype turned up a few times. The gene calls are TRBV11-2 and TRBJ2-7; a possible D gene is TRBD2 (5 bases). The V gene lost 8 bases and the J gene lost 0 bases, with 20 bases spanning the gap. CDR1 and CDR2 from the germline V gene are SGHAT and FQNNGV. CDR3 length: 16 residues. The CDR3 DNA reads as TGTGCCAGCGTCCTGACGGATGAAGGAGGCTCCTACGAGCAGTACTTC. Encoded protein: CASVLTDEGGSYEQYF.

This clonotype was counted at least ten times. The chain joins TRBV20-1 to TRBJ2-1; 9 bases align to TRBD2. CDR1 is DFQATT, CDR2 SNEGSKA, per germline (reference sequence). The CDR3 totals 16 residues. J gave up 1 base and V 7 bases, and 11 bases lay outside the gene matches. CDR3 sequence reads: CSVPSGNRKSYNEQFF. The CDR3 DNA reads TGCAGTGTTCCTAGCGGGAACAGGAAGTCCTACAATGAGCAGTTCTTC.

The V and J genes are TRBV9 and TRBJ2-7; tentatively, D is TRBD2 (6 bases). The CDR3 extends over 13 amino acids. Germline V gene sequence: CDR1 SGDLS, CDR2 YYNGEE. The V gene lost 7 bases and the J gene lost 1 base, with 12 bases spanning the gap. The CDR3 DNA follows: TGTGCCAGCGGACCCGGACTATCCTACGAGCAGTACTTC. It specifies CASGPGLSYEQYF.

This clonotype appeared many times. Written as DNA, the CDR3 is TGCAGTGCTAGAGGTACTGCCAATCAGCCCCAGCATTTT. Translating it yields CSARGTANQPQHF. V gene TRBV20-1 combines with J gene TRBJ1-5; D gene unclear. Germline lookup yields CDR1 DFQATT and CDR2 SNEGSKA (reference sequence). V lost 1 base and J lost 3, with 7 bases in between. There are 13 residues in the CDR3.

This clonotype turned up a few times. This rearrangement joins TRBV28 to TRBJ1-4, with 7 nucleotides matching TRBD1. This CDR3 region has 12 residues. Germline lookup yields CDR1 MDHEN and CDR2 SYDVKM. J was trimmed by 11 bases and V by 5 bases; bases with no gene match: 5. CDR3 bases: TGTGCCAGCAGTACTCAGACAGGGAAACTGTTTTTT. It codes for CASSTQTGKLFF.

The chain links TRBV7-6 to TRBJ2-2; TRBD1 matches at 7 bases. CDR1 is SGHVS and CDR2 is FNYEAQ in the germline V gene. J was trimmed by 0 bases and V by 5 bases; bases with no gene match: 6. The CDR3 has 16 amino acids. The DNA for the CDR3 is TGTGCCAGCAGCCCATTCGGACAGGCGAACACCGGGGAGCTGTTTTTT. Translating it yields CASSPFGQANTGELFF.

This clonotype was counted many times. The chain has TRBV20-1 and TRBJ1-4; unclear D gene. The CDR3 extends over 18 amino acids. The V gene lost 3 bases and the J gene lost 0 bases, with 20 bases spanning the gap. Germline loops: CDR1 DFQATT, CDR2 SNEGSKA (reference sequence). The CDR3 nucleotides read TGCAGTGCTAGGGGGTTGTCAGCTAAATTCCCAACTAATGAAAAACTGTTTTTT. Translating gives CSARGLSAKFPTNEKLFF.